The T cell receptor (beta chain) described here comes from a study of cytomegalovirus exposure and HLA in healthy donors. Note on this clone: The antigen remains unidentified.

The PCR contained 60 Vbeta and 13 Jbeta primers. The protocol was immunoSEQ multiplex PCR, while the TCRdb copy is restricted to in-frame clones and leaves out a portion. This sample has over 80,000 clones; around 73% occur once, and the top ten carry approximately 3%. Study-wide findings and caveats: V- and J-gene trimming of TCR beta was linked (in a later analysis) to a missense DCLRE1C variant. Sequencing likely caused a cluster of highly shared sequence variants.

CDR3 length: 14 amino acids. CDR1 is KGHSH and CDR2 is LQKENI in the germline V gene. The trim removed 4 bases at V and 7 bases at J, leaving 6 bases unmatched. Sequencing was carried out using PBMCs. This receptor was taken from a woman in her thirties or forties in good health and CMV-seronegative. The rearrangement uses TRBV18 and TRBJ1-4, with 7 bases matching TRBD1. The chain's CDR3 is CASSRQGGSEKLFF. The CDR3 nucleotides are TGTGCCAGCTCACGACAGGGAGGTTCTGAAAAACTGTTTTTT.